Each of the 6 T cell receptor beta chains below was sequenced from the same sample in a study of blood T cell repertoires in COVID-19. Clones were read by immunoSEQ multiplex PCR, and TCRdb kept only the in-frame ones, dropping some. The profile shows about 280,000 clones, roughly nine tenths of them singletons. The sequenced material came from peripheral blood. Receptors were obtained from a man aged 35 to 55 with active or convalescent COVID-19.

This clone was counted a single time. V is TRBV24-1 and J is TRBJ1-1, with a possible D match to TRBD1 (6 bases). Germline V CDR1 and CDR2: KGHDR, SFDVKD. The CDR3 is made up of 14 amino acids. The ends were cut back, 9 bases at V and 1 base at J, with 14 bases in the middle. The CDR3 DNA reads TGTGCCACCGGGGCGGGGGCGAGGAACACTGAAGCTTTCTTT. This sequence encodes CATGAGARNTEAFF.

The V and J genes are TRBV6-1 and TRBJ1-1; D unresolved. This CDR3 has 17 amino acids. Trimming cost V 3 bases and J 9 bases, with 26 bases left between them. The germline V gene encodes CDR1 MNHNS and CDR2 SASEGT. The chain's CDR3 is CASSERSGVGGPLQAFF. CDR3 DNA sequence: TGTGCCAGCAGTGAGAGGTCCGGTGTCGGCGGCCCCCTACAAGCTTTCTTT.

The chain uses TRBV27 and TRBJ1-1; 9 bases are a match to TRBD1. There are 16 residues in the CDR3. V was pared by 6 bases and J by 3 bases, with 11 bases of the junction left unmatched. Germline loops: CDR1 MNHEY, CDR2 SMNVEV (reference sequence). CDR3 amino acids: CASSKGTGIGDTEAFF. The CDR3 bases are TGTGCCAGCAGCAAGGGGACAGGGATAGGTGACACTGAAGCTTTCTTT.

This clone has a handful of counts. This chain links TRBV29-1 with TRBJ1-1; D remains unclear. With 7 bases removed from V and 3 bases from J, the gap between germline ends came to 12 bases. This CDR3 spans 12 amino acids. CDR1 SQVTM and CDR2 ANQGSEA come from the germline V gene. DNA for the CDR3: TGCAGCGGGCAGGCCTGGGACACTGAAGCTTTCTTT. Protein sequence: CSGQAWDTEAFF.

This clone was observed many times. J is TRBJ2-7 and V is TRBV5-1, with a possible D match to TRBD1 (6 bases). The CDR3 length is 15 residues. CDR1 SGHRS and CDR2 YFSETQ come from the germline V gene. Between the trimmed V and J ends, which lost 0 bases and 0 bases, there was a span of 10 bases. CDR3 sequence: CASSLGQAASYEQYF. The CDR3 coding sequence is TGCGCCAGCAGCTTGGGACAGGCAGCCTCCTACGAGCAGTACTTC.

The chain employs TRBV18 and TRBJ2-1; 9 nucleotides line up with TRBD2. The CDR3 runs to 16 residues. CDR1 KGHSH and CDR2 LQKENI come from the germline V gene. J lost 2 bases, V lost 3 bases, and 5 bases had no gene match. The CDR3 bases are TGTGCCAGCTCACCGAGGGCGGGAGGGCCCTACAATGAGCAGTTCTTC. Translated, it gives CASSPRAGGPYNEQFF. Looking up the rest from reference TRBV18 and TRBJ2-1 gives the full variable domain: NAGVMQNPRHLVRRRGQEARLRCSPMKGHSHVYWYRQLPEEGLKFMVYLQKENIIDESGMPKERFSAEFPKEGPSILRIQQVVRGDSAAYFCASSPRAGGPYNEQFFGPGTRLTVL.